This is a list of T cell receptor beta chains from one sample in a study of cytomegalovirus exposure and HLA in healthy donors. Method: immunoSEQ multiplex PCR; TCRdb's copy keeps in-frame clones and lacks some. The sample carries about 240,000 clones, approximately 83% recorded once. Sequencing used PBMCs. The receptors originated from a woman aged 30 to 39 in good health and CMV-seropositive. The CDR3 runs from the conserved cysteine through the conserved F or W. The order of the fields is V gene, J gene, CDR3 length, clone size, D gene, CDR3 DNA, CDR3 protein. The D gene is left open where the match is weak. Clone size is not always given. Where it is, it says once, few, many or a class for expanded clones.

TRBV21-1	TRBJ1-1	17	.	.	TGTGCCAGCAGCAAAAGATTCGCCCACGGAGGTTGGCTTGAAGCTTTCTTT	CASSKRFAHGGWLEAFF
TRBV10-3	TRBJ1-1	16	once	.	TGTGCCATCAGTGAAACGGGCGGGGGAAGGGACACTGAAGCTTTCTTT	CAISETGGGRDTEAFF
TRBV28	TRBJ2-5	14	.	.	TGTGCCAGCAGTTTCTCGAGGGGGCAAGAGACCCAGTACTTC	CASSFSRGQETQYF
TRBV5-1	TRBJ2-7	16	.	TRBD2	TGCGCCAGCAGCTTGGATGGGACTAGCGGGAGTTACGAGCAGTACTTC	CASSLDGTSGSYEQYF
TRBV19	TRBJ2-7	16	.	TRBD2	TGTGCCAGTAGCACCTACTCCGGGGGGGCGGGTGGCGAGCAGTACTTC	CASSTYSGGAGGEQYF
TRBV6-1	TRBJ2-5	13	.	TRBD1	TGTGCCAGCCGGGACAGGGACCAAGAGACCCAGTACTTC	CASRDRDQETQYF
TRBV27	TRBJ2-1	14	.	TRBD2	TGTGCCAGCAGTTTTGTAGCGGGAGGGGATGAGCAGTTCTTC	CASSFVAGGDEQFF
TRBV30	TRBJ1-2	15	few	.	TGTGCCTGGAGTGTGAGCGGACTTCCTAACTATGGCTACACCTTC	CAWSVSGLPNYGYTF
TRBV7-3	TRBJ1-1	14	once	.	TGTGCCAGCAAACGGCAGGTCGGGAACACTGAAGCTTTCTTT	CASKRQVGNTEAFF
TRBV5-4	TRBJ2-5	19	few	.	TGTGCCAGCAGCGGCGGATCATCGTCCTGGGACTCCTGGGAAGAGACCCAGTACTTC	CASSGGSSSWDSWEETQYF
TRBV4-1	TRBJ1-5	15	.	TRBD1	TGCGCCAGCAGCCAACGACAGGGAGGCAATCAGCCCCAGCATTTT	CASSQRQGGNQPQHF
TRBV5-1	TRBJ2-7	15	few	.	TGCGCCAGCAGTCCCACCCCAGATGGGGGCAATGAGCAGTACTTC	CASSPTPDGGNEQYF
TRBV2	TRBJ1-2	14	few	TRBD1	TGTGCCAGCAGTGAAAGGACAGGGAACTATGGCTACACCTTC	CASSERTGNYGYTF
TRBV14	TRBJ2-1	16	.	TRBD2	TGTGCCAGCAGCCAAGATAGGGTAGCGGGAGGTATTGAGCAGTTCTTC	CASSQDRVAGGIEQFF
TRBV19	TRBJ2-7	15	.	.	TGTGCCAGTAGTATTATAGCGGATCACTCCTACGAGCAGTACTTC	CASSIIADHSYEQYF
TRBV5-1	TRBJ2-1	16	.	TRBD2	TGCGCCAGCAGCAATGACGGACTAGCGGGATGGGATGAGCAGTTCTTC	CASSNDGLAGWDEQFF
TRBV4-2	TRBJ2-2	14	.	.	TGTGCCAGCAGCCCCCCTAGCGAGAACGGGGAGCTGTTTTTT	CASSPPSENGELFF
TRBV10-3	TRBJ2-1	14	once	.	TGTGCCATCAGTGATAATGACGACAACAATGAGCAGTTCTTC	CAISDNDDNNEQFF
TRBV11-2	TRBJ2-2	16	once	TRBD1	TGTGCCAGCAGCTTAGTGACAGGGGGAAACACCGGGGAGCTGTTTTTT	CASSLVTGGNTGELFF
TRBV11-2	TRBJ2-3	15	.	.	TGTGCCAGCAGCTCTTCCGGGGGTACCACAGATACGCAGTATTTT	CASSSSGGTTDTQYF
TRBV7-9	TRBJ1-2	19	many	TRBD1	TGTGCCAGCAGACCCGACTCGGGACAGGGAGGTCTCGCTAACTATGGCTACACCTTC	CASRPDSGQGGLANYGYTF
TRBV9	TRBJ2-3	14	.	.	TGTGCCAGCAGCTCTTCGGAGGGCACAGATACGCAGTATTTT	CASSSSEGTDTQYF
TRBV5-1	TRBJ2-2	15	.	.	TGCGCCAGCAGTAGGGCGGGGTCGGGCACCGGGGAGCTGTTTTTT	CASSRAGSGTGELFF
TRBV9	TRBJ2-7	12	.	.	TGTGCCAGCAGCGTCGAGCCCGGCGAGCAGTACTTC	CASSVEPGEQYF
TRBV6-6	TRBJ1-2	11	.	.	TGTGCCAGCAGTGCAGGGGATGGCTACACCTTC	CASSAGDGYTF
TRBV2	TRBJ1-1	15	.	.	TGTGCCAGCACCTTGTTCAGACAGCTGAACACTGAAGCTTTCTTT	CASTLFRQLNTEAFF
TRBV27	TRBJ2-5	13	.	.	TGTGCCAGCAGTTTGTCGTACCAAGAGACCCAGTACTTC	CASSLSYQETQYF
TRBV5-6	TRBJ2-7	14	.	.	TGTGCCAGCAGCCACGGCGGGGGCAGATACGAGCAGTACTTC	CASSHGGGRYEQYF
TRBV7-2	TRBJ1-1	14	.	.	TGTGCCAGCAGCTTATCTGTCAGATACACTGAAGCTTTCTTT	CASSLSVRYTEAFF
TRBV7-2	TRBJ1-5	15	once	.	TGTGCCAGCAGCTTAAGGCAGGCTCTCAATCAGCCCCAGCATTTT	CASSLRQALNQPQHF
TRBV4-1	TRBJ1-3	14	.	TRBD1	TGCGCCAGCAGCCAGGGACAGGGAGGAAACACCATATATTTT	CASSQGQGGNTIYF
TRBV5-1	TRBJ2-5	15	.	.	TGCGCCAGCAGCTTCAGCCAGGGCCTCCAAGAGACCCAGTACTTC	CASSFSQGLQETQYF
TRBV7-9	TRBJ2-5	13	.	.	TGTGCCAGCAGCTTATCAGCGGTGGGGACCCAGTACTTC	CASSLSAVGTQYF
TRBV19	TRBJ2-5	17	.	TRBD2	TGTGCCAGTAGTATAGAACGGACTAGCGGGAGTTTGGAGACCCAGTACTTC	CASSIERTSGSLETQYF
TRBV7-2	TRBJ2-3	16	.	.	TGTGCCAGCAGCCCGCTGCGACTAGAAGAGGCAGATACGCAGTATTTT	CASSPLRLEEADTQYF
TRBV6-1	TRBJ2-1	14	.	TRBD2	TGTGCCAGCATTACAGCGGGAGGTGGAAATGAGCAGTTCTTC	CASITAGGGNEQFF
TRBV29-1	TRBJ2-1	14	.	.	TGCAGCGTTGAAGATACGGACTATATTGATGAGCAGTTCTTC	CSVEDTDYIDEQFF
TRBV7-7	TRBJ2-7	15	few	TRBD2	TGTGCTAGCAGCCCCGGGCTAGCGGGTTCCTACGAGCAGTACTTC	CASSPGLAGSYEQYF
TRBV6-5	TRBJ1-4	14	.	.	TGTGCCAGCAGTTACACCGGACAGATTGAAAAACTGTTTTTT	CASSYTGQIEKLFF
TRBV4-1	TRBJ2-7	15	.	TRBD1	TGCGCCAGCAGCCAAGATAGGACAGGGAACTACGAGCAGTACTTC	CASSQDRTGNYEQYF
TRBV25-1	TRBJ2-3	17	.	TRBD2	TGTGCCACCACGGAGACTAGCGGGGGCGGTGGCACAGATACGCAGTATTTT	CATTETSGGGGTDTQYF
TRBV6-5	TRBJ2-1	15	once	.	TGTGCCAGCAGCGACCGGAGGTACCCCTACAATGAGCAGTTCTTC	CASSDRRYPYNEQFF
TRBV28	TRBJ2-1	14	.	.	TGTGCCAGCAGTGGAGACCTTCAGGGGTCTGAGCAGTTCTTC	CASSGDLQGSEQFF